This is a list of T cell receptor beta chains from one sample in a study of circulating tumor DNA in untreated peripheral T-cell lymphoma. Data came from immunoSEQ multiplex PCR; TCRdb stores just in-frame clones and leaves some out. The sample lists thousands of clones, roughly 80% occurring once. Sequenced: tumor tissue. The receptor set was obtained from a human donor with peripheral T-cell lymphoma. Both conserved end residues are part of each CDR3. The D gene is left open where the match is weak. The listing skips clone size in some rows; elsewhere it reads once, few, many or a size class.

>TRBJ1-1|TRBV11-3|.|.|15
CASSPPHAGDTEAFF
TGTGCCAGCAGCCCCCCCCATGCCGGGGACACTGAAGCTTTCTTT
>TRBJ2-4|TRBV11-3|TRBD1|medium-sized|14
CASSLVGGVSIQYF
TGTGCCAGCAGCTTGGTAGGGGGCGTCTCAATTCAGTACTTC
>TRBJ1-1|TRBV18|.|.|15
CASSYEPGTLKEAFF
TGTGCCAGCTCTTACGAACCGGGGACACTAAAAGAAGCTTTCTTT
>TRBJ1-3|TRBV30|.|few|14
CAWDLEGSGNTIYF
TGTGCCTGGGACCTGGAGGGGTCTGGAAACACCATATATTTT
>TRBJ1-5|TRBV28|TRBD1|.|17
CASNSGGAEGSNQPQHF
TGTGCCAGCAATTCAGGGGGCGCGGAAGGGAGCAATCAGCCCCAGCATTTT
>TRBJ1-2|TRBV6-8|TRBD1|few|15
CASRRTGGRDYGYTF
TGTGCCAGCAGACGGACAGGGGGTAGGGACTATGGCTACACCTTC
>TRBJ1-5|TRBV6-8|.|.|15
CASSEVGNSNQPQHF
TGTGCCAGCAGTGAGGTAGGGAATAGCAATCAGCCCCAGCATTTT
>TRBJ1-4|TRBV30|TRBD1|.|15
CAWSAHTGADEKLFF
TGTGCCTGGAGTGCCCACACAGGGGCTGATGAAAAACTGTTTTTT
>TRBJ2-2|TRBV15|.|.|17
CATSRASTAPSTGELFF
TGTGCCACCAGCAGAGCCTCGACAGCCCCGAGCACCGGGGAGCTGTTTTTT
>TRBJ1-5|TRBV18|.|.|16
CASSPNSGDGNQPQHF
TGTGCCAGCTCACCAAATTCGGGTGACGGCAATCAGCCCCAGCATTTT
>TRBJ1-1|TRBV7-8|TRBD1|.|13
CASSPQGDTEAFF
TGTGCCAGCAGCCCCCAGGGGGACACTGAAGCTTTCTTT
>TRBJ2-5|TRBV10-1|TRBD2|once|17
CAKTGLAGGKPQETQYF
TGCGCCAAAACGGGACTAGCGGGGGGAAAGCCACAAGAGACCCAGTACTTC
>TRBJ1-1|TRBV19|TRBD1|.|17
CASSMNGRGRMNTEVFF
TGTGCCAGTAGTATGAATGGGAGGGGGCGGATGAACACTGAAGTTTTCTTT
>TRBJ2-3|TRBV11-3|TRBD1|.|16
CASSWPGGLRTDTQYF
TGTGCCAGCAGCTGGCCAGGGGGCTTGAGGACAGATACGCAGTATTTT
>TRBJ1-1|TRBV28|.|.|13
CASSYYGNTEAFF
TGTGCCAGCTCTTATTACGGTAACACTGAAGCTTTCTTT
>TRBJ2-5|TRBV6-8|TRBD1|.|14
CASSATGVQETQYF
TGTGCCAGCAGTGCGACAGGGGTCCAAGAGACCCAGTACTTC
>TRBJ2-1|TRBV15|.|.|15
CATSGSSGLYNEQFF
TGTGCCACCTCAGGGTCCAGCGGGCTATACAATGAGCAGTTCTTC
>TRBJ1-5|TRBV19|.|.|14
CASSGAAGNQPQHF
TGTGCCAGTAGTGGGGCAGCCGGGAATCAGCCCCAGCATTTT
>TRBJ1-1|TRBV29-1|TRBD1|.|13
CSVDRGRRTEAFF
TGCAGCGTTGACAGGGGGCGGCGGACTGAAGCTTTCTTT
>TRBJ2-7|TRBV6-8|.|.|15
CASSSTRTASYEQYF
TGTGCCAGCAGTTCGACGAGGACAGCCTCCTACGAGCAGTACTTC
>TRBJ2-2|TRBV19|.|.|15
CASSPHGLNTGELFF
TGTGCCAGTAGTCCCCACGGACTCAACACCGGGGAGCTGTTTTTT
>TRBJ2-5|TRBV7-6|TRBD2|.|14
CASSQRGAWETQYF
TGTGCCAGCAGCCAGCGGGGGGCATGGGAGACCCAGTACTTC
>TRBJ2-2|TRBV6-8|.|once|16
CASRDSGGTSTGELFF
TGTGCCAGCAGAGATAGTGGGGGAACCTCCACCGGGGAGCTGTTTTTT
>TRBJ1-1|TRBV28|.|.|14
CASSLYTYIWRAFF
TGTGCCAGCAGTTTATATACTTATATCTGGAGGGCTTTCTTT
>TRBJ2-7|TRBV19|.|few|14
CASSTTVDPYEQYF
TGTGCCAGTAGTACGACAGTAGATCCCTACGAGCAGTACTTC
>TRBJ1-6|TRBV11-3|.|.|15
CASRAGRGANSPLHF
TGTGCCAGCAGGGCCGGACGGGGAGCCAATTCACCCCTCCATTTT
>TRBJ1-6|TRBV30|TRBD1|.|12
CACDRDNLSLHF
TGTGCCTGCGACAGGGACAATTTATCCCTCCACTTT
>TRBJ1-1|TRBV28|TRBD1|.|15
CASSLWDRGRTEAFF
TGTGCCAGCAGTTTATGGGACAGGGGGCGTACTGAAGCTTTCTTT
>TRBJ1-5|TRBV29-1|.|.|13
CSVVISVGQPQHF
TGCAGCGTAGTTATAAGTGTGGGTCAGCCCCAGCATTTT
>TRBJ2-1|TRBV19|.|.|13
CASSPQTGYEQFF
TGTGCCAGTAGTCCCCAGACAGGCTATGAGCAGTTCTTC
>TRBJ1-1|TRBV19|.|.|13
CASSRGRQREAFF
TGTGCCAGTAGCCGGGGGCGACAGCGTGAAGCTTTCTTT
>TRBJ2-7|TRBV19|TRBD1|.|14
CASSRQGAMSEQYF
TGTGCCAGTAGTCGCCAGGGGGCTATGTCCGAGCAGTACTTC
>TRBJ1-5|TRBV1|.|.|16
CASSQEWSYPNQPQHF
TGCGCCAGCAGCCAAGAATGGTCCTACCCCAATCAGCCCCAGCATTTT
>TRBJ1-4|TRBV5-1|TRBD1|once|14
CASSRTGGSEKLFF
TGCGCCAGCAGCCGGACAGGGGGTAGTGAAAAACTGTTTTTT
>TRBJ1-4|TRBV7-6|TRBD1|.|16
CASSLRPGQINEKLFF
TGTGCCAGCAGCTTACGTCCGGGACAGATAAATGAAAAACTGTTTTTT
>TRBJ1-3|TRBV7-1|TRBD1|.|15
CASSAPTGSGNTIYF
TGTGCCAGCAGCGCTCCGACAGGGTCTGGAAACACCATATATTTT
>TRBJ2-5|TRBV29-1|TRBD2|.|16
CSVEQPGLAASETQYF
TGCAGCGTTGAGCAACCGGGACTAGCGGCCAGCGAGACCCAGTACTTC
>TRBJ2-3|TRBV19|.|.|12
CASSARRDTQYF
TGTGCCAGTAGTGCCAGGCGAGATACGCAGTATTTT
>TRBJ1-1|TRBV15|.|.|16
CATSRFLAGINTEAFF
TGTGCCACCAGCAGATTCCTAGCCGGTATCAACACTGAAGCTTTCTTT
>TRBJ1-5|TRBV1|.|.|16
CASSQEGQAFNQPQHF
TGCGCCAGCAGCCAAGAGGGACAGGCGTTCAATCAGCCCCAGCATTTT
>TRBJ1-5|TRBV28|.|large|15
CASSLGYMGDQPQHF
TGTGCCAGCAGTTTAGGGTACATGGGCGATCAGCCCCAGCATTTT
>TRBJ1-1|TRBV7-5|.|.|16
CASSLAGIGEDTEAFF
TGTGCCAGCAGCTTGGCGGGGATTGGGGAGGACACTGAAGCTTTCTTT
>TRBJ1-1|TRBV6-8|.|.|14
CASSYFGGTTEAFF
TGTGCCAGCAGTTACTTTGGGGGTACCACTGAAGCTTTCTTT
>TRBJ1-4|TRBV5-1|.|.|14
CASSGGGTNEKLFF
TGCGCCAGCAGCGGAGGGGGGACTAATGAAAAACTGTTTTTT
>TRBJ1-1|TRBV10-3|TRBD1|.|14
CATHRGQVDTEAFF
TGTGCCACCCACAGGGGGCAAGTCGACACTGAAGCTTTCTTT
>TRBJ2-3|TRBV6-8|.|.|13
CASRGDATDTQYF
TGTGCCAGCAGGGGGGACGCCACAGATACGCAGTATTTT
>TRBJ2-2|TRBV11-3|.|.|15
CASSRKGQVTGELFF
TGTGCCAGCAGCCGTAAGGGACAAGTCACCGGGGAGCTGTTTTTT
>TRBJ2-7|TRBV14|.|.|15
CASSQDRLRGYEQYF
TGTGCCAGCAGCCAAGACAGGCTTCGGGGCTACGAGCAGTACTTC
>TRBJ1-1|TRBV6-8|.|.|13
CASSDQLGTEAFF
TGTGCCAGCAGTGACCAGCTGGGGACTGAAGCTTTCTTT
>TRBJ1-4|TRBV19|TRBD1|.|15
CASSIWDRGVVKLFF
TGTGCCAGTAGTATCTGGGACAGGGGTGTAGTAAAACTGTTTTTT
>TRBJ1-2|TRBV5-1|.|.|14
CASSPWTDNYGYTF
TGCGCCAGCAGCCCCTGGACTGATAACTATGGCTACACCTTC
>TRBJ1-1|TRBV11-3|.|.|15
CASRPTGPLNTEAFF
TGTGCCAGCAGGCCAACGGGACCCCTAAACACTGAAGCTTTCTTT
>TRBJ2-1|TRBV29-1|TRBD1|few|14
CSFRTGWTYNEQFF
TGCAGCTTCCGGACAGGGTGGACCTACAATGAGCAGTTCTTC
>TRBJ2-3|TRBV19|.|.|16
CASSRSTLIDTDTQYF
TGTGCCAGTAGCCGATCAACTCTTATTGACACAGATACGCAGTATTTT
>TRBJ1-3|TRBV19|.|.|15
CASSIAGGSGNTIYF
TGTGCCAGTAGTATAGCGGGCGGCTCTGGAAACACCATATATTTT
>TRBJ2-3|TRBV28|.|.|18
CASSLRVYLDTSTDTQYF
TGTGCCAGCAGTTTAAGGGTTTACTTAGATACTAGCACAGATACGCAGTATTTT
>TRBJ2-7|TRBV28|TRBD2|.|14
CASSPGRGGYEQYF
TGTGCCAGCAGTCCCGGGCGGGGGGGCTACGAGCAGTACTTC
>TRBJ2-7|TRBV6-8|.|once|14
CASIPPGTRGEQYF
TGTGCCAGCATCCCTCCCGGGACCAGAGGCGAGCAGTACTTC
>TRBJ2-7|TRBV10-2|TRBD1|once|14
CASSVGTGGYEQYF
TGCGCCAGCAGTGTTGGGACAGGGGGCTACGAGCAGTACTTC
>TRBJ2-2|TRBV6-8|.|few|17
CASSLDYLLSSGGELFF
TGTGCCAGCAGTTTGGACTATCTACTGAGCTCGGGCGGGGAGCTGTTTTTT